The T cell receptor (beta chain) under discussion was sequenced for a study of beta chain features in type 1 diabetes. Overall study: No age, gender or cell yield differences were seen between patients and healthy donors.

Study-level points and caveats: Patients with Type 1 diabetes showed moderately but significantly shorter TCRB CDR3s in all four CD4+ subsets.

Reverse transcribing all isolated RNA meant expressed TCRB transcripts were sequenced. Using immunoSEQ multiplex PCR, the repertoire was profiled, and TCRdb retains in-frame clones only, with some absent. The table records more than 250,000 clones, about 15% of them present only once. Germline V lookup: CDR1 MNHEY, CDR2 SMNVEV (reference sequence). V was trimmed by 7 bases and J by 6 bases, leaving 22 bases between them. This CDR3 spans 16 amino acids. Comments on this clone: What it binds is unknown.

This TCR was recovered from a young man with type 1 diabetes. The chain employs TRBV27 and TRBJ2-1, with a weak D call TRBD1 (6 bases). The sample consisted of naive CD4+ T cells from blood. The DNA of the CDR3 is TGTGCCAGCACTCTGAGCAGGGGCAACATCTTCAATGAGCAGTTCTTC. Protein: CASTLSRGNIFNEQFF.